These 2 T cell receptor beta chains were all obtained from the same sample, sequenced in a study of blood T cell repertoires in COVID-19. Using immunoSEQ multiplex PCR, the repertoire was profiled, and TCRdb retains in-frame clones only, with some absent. The sample carries under 400,000 clones, 70% to 90% recorded once. Source material: PBMCs or T cells enriched from blood (not recorded which). All receptors come from a middle-aged man in a cohort exposed to, infected with or recovered from COVID-19 (not recorded which).

V gene TRBV5-4 combines with J gene TRBJ2-3; TRBD1 agrees at 9 bases. The ends lost 3 bases at V and 5 bases at J; junction bases unmatched: 13. The germline gives CDR1 SGHNT, CDR2 YYREEE (reference sequence). The length of the CDR3 is 17 residues. The CDR3 sequence is CASSSPEGTGNGDTQYF. CDR3 coding DNA: TGTGCCAGCAGCTCCCCTGAGGGGACAGGGAATGGAGATACGCAGTATTTT.

Only a few counts were recorded for this clone. The chain links TRBV7-8 to TRBJ1-4, with D perhaps matching TRBD1 (5 bases). Germline V gene sequence: CDR1 SGHVS, CDR2 FQNEAQ. CDR3 length equals 14 residues. Trimming pared 3 bases from V and 6 bases from J, leaving 11 bases between. This chain's CDR3 is CASSLSRADEKLFF. In DNA, the CDR3 is TGTGCCAGCAGCTTGAGCAGGGCCGATGAAAAACTGTTTTTT.